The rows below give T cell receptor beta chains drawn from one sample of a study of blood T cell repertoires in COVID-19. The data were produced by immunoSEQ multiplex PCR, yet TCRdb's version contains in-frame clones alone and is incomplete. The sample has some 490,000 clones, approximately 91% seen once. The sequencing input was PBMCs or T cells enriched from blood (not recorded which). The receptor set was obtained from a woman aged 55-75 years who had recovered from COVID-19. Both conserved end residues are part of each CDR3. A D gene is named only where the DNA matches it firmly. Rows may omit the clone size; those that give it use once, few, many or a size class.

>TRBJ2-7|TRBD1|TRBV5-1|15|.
CASSSGTGNTYEQYF
TGCGCCAGCAGTTCCGGGACAGGGAATACCTACGAGCAGTACTTC
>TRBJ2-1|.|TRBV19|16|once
CASSIVTGPSYNEQFF
TGTGCCAGTAGTATAGTGACAGGACCCTCCTACAATGAGCAGTTCTTC
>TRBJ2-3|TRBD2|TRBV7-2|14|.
CASSSSGGRDTQYF
TGTGCCAGCAGCTCTAGCGGGGGTCGAGATACGCAGTATTTT
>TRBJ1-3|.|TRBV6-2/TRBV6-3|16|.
CASSSQQRSSGNTIYF
TGTGCCAGCAGCTCACAACAGCGGAGCTCTGGAAACACCATATATTTT
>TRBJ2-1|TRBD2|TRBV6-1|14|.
CASSEATSGDSGFF
TGTGCCAGCAGTGAAGCGACTAGCGGGGACTCGGGGTTCTTC
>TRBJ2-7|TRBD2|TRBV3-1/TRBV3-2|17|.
CASSPLPGTSPFYEQYF
TGTGCCAGCAGCCCTCTCCCTGGGACTAGTCCGTTCTACGAGCAGTACTTC
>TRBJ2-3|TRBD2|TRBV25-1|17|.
CASSDPVWGGTTDTQYF
TGTGCCAGCAGTGATCCGGTGTGGGGAGGGACCACAGATACGCAGTATTTT
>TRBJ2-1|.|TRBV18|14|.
CASSFSLEDNEQFF
TGTGCCAGCTCATTTAGCCTGGAGGACAATGAGCAGTTCTTC
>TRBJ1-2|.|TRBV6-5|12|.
CASRRMDSTYTF
TGTGCCAGCAGACGCATGGACAGTACTTACACCTTC
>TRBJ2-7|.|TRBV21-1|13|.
CASSPQGVYEQYF
TGTGCCAGCAGCCCACAGGGGGTATACGAGCAGTACTTC
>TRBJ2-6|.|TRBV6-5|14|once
CASSRASGANVLTF
TGTGCCAGCAGTCGAGCTTCCGGGGCCAACGTCCTGACTTTC
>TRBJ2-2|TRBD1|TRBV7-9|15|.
CASTDGTGDTGELFF
TGTGCCAGCACAGATGGGACAGGAGACACCGGGGAGCTGTTTTTT
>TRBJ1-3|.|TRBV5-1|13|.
CASSLGQTNTIYF
TGCGCCAGCAGCCTCGGACAGACAAACACCATATATTTT
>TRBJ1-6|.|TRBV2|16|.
CASSEWTAPLNSPLHF
TGTGCCAGCAGTGAATGGACAGCGCCCCTTAATTCACCCCTCCACTTT
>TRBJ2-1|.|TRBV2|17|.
CASSVRGSAESYNEQFF
TGTGCCAGCAGTGTGAGAGGCAGCGCCGAATCCTACAATGAGCAGTTCTTC
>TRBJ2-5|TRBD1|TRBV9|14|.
CASSEAPTGETQYF
TGTGCCAGCAGCGAGGCCCCGACAGGGGAGACCCAGTACTTC
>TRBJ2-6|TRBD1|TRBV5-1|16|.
CASKRDRGLGANVLTF
TGCGCCAGCAAGAGGGACAGGGGGCTCGGGGCCAACGTCCTGACTTTC
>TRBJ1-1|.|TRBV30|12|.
CAWSVANTEAFF
TGTGCCTGGAGTGTAGCGAACACTGAAGCTTTCTTT
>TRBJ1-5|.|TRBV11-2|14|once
CASSRELNNQPQHF
TGTGCCAGCAGCAGGGAGCTCAACAATCAGCCCCAGCATTTT
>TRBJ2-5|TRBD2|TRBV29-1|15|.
CSVEVLSGGLQTQYF
TGCAGCGTTGAAGTGCTTAGCGGGGGGCTACAGACCCAGTACTTC
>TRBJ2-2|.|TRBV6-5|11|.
CASTYERELFF
TGTGCCAGCACGTATGAGAGGGAGCTGTTTTTT
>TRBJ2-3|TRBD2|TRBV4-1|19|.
CASSQDVAGGTVSSIAQYF
TGCGCCAGCAGCCAAGATGTGGCGGGGGGCACCGTCAGCTCTATTGCGCAGTATTTT
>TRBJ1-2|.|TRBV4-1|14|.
CASSQVGRGNGYTF
TGCGCCAGCAGCCAAGTGGGCAGGGGTAATGGCTACACCTTC